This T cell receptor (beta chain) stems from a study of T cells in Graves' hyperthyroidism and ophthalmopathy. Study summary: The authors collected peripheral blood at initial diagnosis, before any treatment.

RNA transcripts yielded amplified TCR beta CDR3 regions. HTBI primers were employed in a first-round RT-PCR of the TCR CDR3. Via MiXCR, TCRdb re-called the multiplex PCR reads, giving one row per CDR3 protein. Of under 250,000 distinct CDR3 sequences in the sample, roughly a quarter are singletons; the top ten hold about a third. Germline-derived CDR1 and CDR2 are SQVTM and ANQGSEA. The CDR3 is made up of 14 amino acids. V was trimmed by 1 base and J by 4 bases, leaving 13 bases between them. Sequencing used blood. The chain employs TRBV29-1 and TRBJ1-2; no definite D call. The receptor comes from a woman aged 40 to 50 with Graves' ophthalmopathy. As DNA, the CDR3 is TGCAGCGTTGAAGTTGAATCAGCAGCCTATGGCTACACCTTC. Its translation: CSVEVESAAYGYTF.